The 30 T cell receptor beta chains listed next were all sequenced from one sample in a study of beta chain features in type 1 diabetes. Sequenced material consisted of expressed TCRB transcripts (all of the isolated RNA was reverse transcribed). TCRdb's copy holds only in-frame clones and misses some; the assay was immunoSEQ multiplex PCR. Of 120,000 to 150,000 clones in the sample, roughly 10% were seen once. Sequencing was performed on central memory CD4+ T cells from blood. The receptors here all came from a middle-aged woman in good health.

This clone was observed a handful of times. The V and J genes are TRBV25-1 and TRBJ2-5; tentative D call: TRBD2 (6 bases). The end of the DNA is better explained by TRBJ2-7, so the J call may be wrong. CDR1 and CDR2 (germline): MGHDK, SYGVNS. The length of the CDR3 is 15 residues. CDR3 sequence reads: CASSEDDGSSYEQYF. The CDR3 bases are TGTGCCAGCAGTGAAGATGACGGGAGCTCCTACGAGCAGTACTTC.

This clone was counted between two and nine times. The chain links TRBV9 to TRBJ1-3, with D unclear. Trimming took off 1 base at V and 0 bases at J, with 5 bases between the two ends. Germline CDR1 reads SGDLS; CDR2 reads YYNGEE. The CDR3 spans 14 residues. The CDR3 DNA follows: TGTGCCAGCAGCGTATTGAGCTCTGGAAACACCATATATTTT. Residues: CASSVLSSGNTIYF.

The V and J genes are TRBV7-9 and TRBJ1-2; no clear D gene. Germline V gene sequence: CDR1 SEHNR, CDR2 FQNEAQ (reference sequence). The V end was cut by 5 bases, the J end by 0 bases, with 13 bases between. The length of the CDR3 is 15 residues. This CDR3 reads CASSPRSTANYGYTF. The DNA for the CDR3 is TGTGCCAGCAGCCCCCGTTCAACAGCTAACTATGGCTACACCTTC.

This clone was detected a few times. The chain links TRBV2 to TRBJ2-7, with D tentatively TRBD1 (6 bases). This CDR3 spans 15 amino acids. Germline loops: CDR1 SNHLY, CDR2 FYNNEI. V lost 8 bases and J lost 0, with 17 bases in between. The CDR3 loop reads CASAMTGSPSYEQYF. The CDR3 DNA follows: TGTGCCAGCGCGATGACAGGTTCTCCCTCCTACGAGCAGTACTTC.

This sequence joins TRBV29-1 and TRBJ2-2, with D maybe TRBD1 (5 bases). This CDR3 contains 13 residues. CDR1 is SQVTM, CDR2 ANQGSEA, per germline. Trimming took off 4 bases at V and 2 bases at J, with 8 bases between the two ends. The CDR3 protein is CSVGTPNTGELFF. CDR3 nucleotide sequence: TGCAGCGTTGGGACACCAAACACCGGGGAGCTGTTTTTT.

This clone has more than one count but fewer than ten. The CDR3 protein is CASLPGSGANVLTF. The CDR3 DNA reads as TGTGCCAGCCTCCCAGGCTCTGGGGCCAACGTCCTGACTTTC. The chain links TRBV2 to TRBJ2-6; no reliable D call. CDR3 length: 14 amino acids. Germline CDR1 SNHLY, CDR2 FYNNEI. V lost 8 bases to trimming and J lost 0 bases, with 8 bases between them. Drawing the rest from reference TRBV2 and TRBJ2-6, the complete variable domain is EPEVTQTPSHQVTQMGQEVILRCVPISNHLYFYWYRQILGQKVEFLVSFYNNEISEKSEIFDDQFSVERPDGSNFTLKIRSTKLEDSAMYFCASLPGSGANVLTFGAGSRLTVL.

This clone was seen a few times. This sequence joins TRBV19 and TRBJ2-1; D is unresolved. Germline V gene lookup returns CDR1 LNHDA and CDR2 SQIVND (reference sequence). V dropped 5 bases and J dropped 8 bases, with 7 bases sitting between them. CDR3 size: 11 residues. CDR3 protein: CASSFLHEQFF. As DNA, the CDR3 is TGTGCCAGTAGTTTTCTCCATGAGCAGTTCTTC. The whole variable domain, filled in from reference TRBV19 and TRBJ2-1, reads DGGITQSPKYLFRKEGQNVTLSCEQNLNHDAMYWYRQDPGQGLRLIYYSQIVNDFQKGDIAEGYSVSREKKESFPLTVTSAQKNPTAFYLCASSFLHEQFFGPGTRLTVL.

This clone was detected a few times. The rearrangement joins TRBV18 to TRBJ2-2; D call uncertain. The V end lost 3 bases, the J end lost 7 bases, and 12 bases lay between the germline ends. Germline-derived CDR1 and CDR2 are KGHSH and LQKENI. The CDR3 is 14 residues long. This CDR3 is CASSPVGEVGELFF. CDR3 sequence (DNA): TGTGCCAGCTCACCCGTAGGAGAAGTCGGGGAGCTGTTTTTT.

This chain links TRBV5-1 with TRBJ2-7; tentatively, D is TRBD2 (7 bases). CDR1 SGHRS and CDR2 YFSETQ come from the germline V gene. The CDR3 has 15 residues. Trimming took 2 bases from V and 3 from J, leaving 15 bases between them. CDR3 in DNA: TGCGCCAGCAGCTTCCGCTTAGGGGGGGGCTACGAGCAGTACTTC. This encodes CASSFRLGGGYEQYF. Full variable domain (missing parts from reference TRBV5-1 and TRBJ2-7): KAGVTQTPRYLIKTRGQQVTLSCSPISGHRSVSWYQQTPGQGLQFLFEYFSETQRNKGNFPGRFSGRQFSNSRSEMNVSTLELGDSALYLCASSFRLGGGYEQYFGPGTRLTVT.

This clone occurred many times. In DNA, the CDR3 is TGCGCCAGCAGTATAGAGGGCTTCGGCCCGAAGGCCGGCTACACCTTC. Protein sequence: CASSIEGFGPKAGYTF. The V call is TRBV5-1, the J call TRBJ1-2; D is unclear. Trimming shortened V by 5 bases and J by 8 bases, and 25 bases separated the two germline ends. This CDR3 contains 16 residues. CDR1 and CDR2 (germline): SGHRS, YFSETQ.

The chain couples TRBV5-5 to TRBJ1-4; D may be TRBD1 (6 bases). Per the germline V gene, CDR1 is SGHKS and CDR2 is YYEKEE (reference sequence). CDR3 size: 14 residues. V lost 1 base and J 2 bases, leaving 6 bases between the germline ends. The CDR3 region has the DNA TGTGCCAGCAGCTTGCAGGGGACTAATGAAAAACTGTTTTTT. It translates to CASSLQGTNEKLFF.

This clone was counted a few times. The V gene is TRBV5-1, the J gene TRBJ1-6; D is uncertain. Trimming removed 0 bases at V and 9 bases at J, with 10 bases between. This CDR3 comprises 14 residues. Germline V gene data show CDR1 as SGHRS and CDR2 as YFSETQ. CDR3 loop: CASSLGGSGSPLHF. The CDR3, as DNA: TGCGCCAGCAGCTTGGGTGGGTCGGGTTCACCCCTCCACTTT.

The chain carries TRBV18 and TRBJ1-1; a weak D match, TRBD1 (5 bases). Germline V lookup: CDR1 KGHSH, CDR2 LQKENI. CDR3 length: 14 residues. The V gene lost 0 bases and the J gene lost 8 bases, with 13 bases spanning the gap. The CDR3 protein is CASSPPDTLGEAFF. For the CDR3, the DNA is TGTGCCAGCTCACCACCGGACACGCTGGGGGAAGCTTTCTTT. The full variable domain, its missing parts supplied by reference TRBV18 and TRBJ1-1, is NAGVMQNPRHLVRRRGQEARLRCSPMKGHSHVYWYRQLPEEGLKFMVYLQKENIIDESGMPKERFSAEFPKEGPSILRIQQVVRGDSAAYFCASSPPDTLGEAFFGQGTRLTVV.

The V call is TRBV5-4, the J call TRBJ2-3, with 7 nucleotides matching TRBD1. The CDR3 has 14 amino acids. Germline assignment: CDR1 SGHNT and CDR2 YYREEE (reference sequence). The V segment lost 4 bases and the J segment 5 bases; nucleotides outside the gene matches: 7. The CDR3 protein is CASSDGQVEDTQYF. The CDR3 nucleotides read TGTGCCAGCAGCGACGGACAGGTTGAAGATACGCAGTATTTT.

CDR3 amino acids: CASSLELAGTDTQYF. DNA for the CDR3: TGCGCCAGCAGCTTAGAGTTGGCGGGAACAGATACGCAGTATTTT. This sequence joins TRBV5-1 and TRBJ2-3, with a possible D match to TRBD2 (6 bases). The germline V and J ends were trimmed by 2 bases and 3 bases, with 13 bases remaining between them. The CDR3 runs 15 residues. From germline, CDR1 is SGHRS and CDR2 YFSETQ.

This sequence joins TRBV6-6 and TRBJ1-6; TRBD1 might be the D (5 bases). CDR3 length equals 15 residues. Germline values: CDR1 MNHNY, CDR2 SVGAGI (reference sequence). V was trimmed by 7 bases and J by 0 bases, leaving 10 bases between them. Written as DNA, the CDR3 is TGTGCCAGCAAATCGACAGCCTCCTATAATTCACCCCTCCACTTT. It yields the protein CASKSTASYNSPLHF.

The table lists this clone with a few counts. Written as DNA, the CDR3 is TGCAGCGTTGCAGACAGGGGCTCGGGAAGTAGCAATCAGCCCCAGCATTTT. This encodes CSVADRGSGSSNQPQHF. This sequence joins TRBV29-1 and TRBJ1-5; TRBD1 aligns across 8 bases. Germline lookup yields CDR1 SQVTM and CDR2 ANQGSEA. V dropped 4 bases and J dropped 0; count of bases not matched to a gene: 11. The CDR3 extends over 17 amino acids. Combining the CDR3 with reference TRBV29-1 and TRBJ1-5 gives the whole variable domain SAVISQKPSRDICQRGTSLTIQCQVDSQVTMMFWYRQQPGQSLTLIATANQGSEATYESGFVIDKFPISRPNLTFSTLTVSNMSPEDSSIYLCSVADRGSGSSNQPQHFGDGTRLSIL.

The sample holds a few counts of this clone. The chain uses TRBV4-1 and TRBJ2-7; the match to TRBD2 covers 14 bases. Germline V gene sequence: CDR1 MGHRA, CDR2 YSYEKL. J lost 2 bases, V lost 4 bases, and 7 bases had no gene match. This CDR3 comprises 17 residues. CDR3 bases: TGCGCCAGCAGCCGGAAGACTAGCGGGGGGGCCCCCTACGAGCAGTACTTC. This translates into CASSRKTSGGAPYEQYF.

V usage is TRBV12-5 and J usage is TRBJ2-4; D is perhaps TRBD1 (5 bases). Trimming removed 1 base from V and 0 bases from J, with 7 bases in between. Germline assignment: CDR1 LGHNT and CDR2 FRNRAP. The CDR3 is 15 amino acids. The CDR3 sequence is CASGLGTLAKNIQYF. The DNA for the CDR3 is TGTGCTAGTGGTTTGGGGACACTAGCCAAAAACATTCAGTACTTC.

This clone turned up a few times. The chain couples TRBV5-4 to TRBJ2-1; D possibly corresponds to TRBD1 (6 bases). Germline lookup yields CDR1 SGHNT and CDR2 YYREEE (reference sequence). V was shortened by 5 bases and J by 0 bases, with 9 bases between the two germline ends. This CDR3 has 14 amino acids. CDR3 in amino acids: CASSMDSSYNEQFF. Here the CDR3 DNA reads TGTGCCAGCAGTATGGACAGCTCCTACAATGAGCAGTTCTTC.

The rearrangement uses TRBV12-5 and TRBJ1-2; D perhaps matches TRBD1 (5 bases). V dropped 6 bases and J dropped 9 bases, with 23 bases sitting between them. The CDR3 is 15 amino acids. In germline, CDR1 is LGHNT, CDR2 FRNRAP. CDR3 nucleotides: TGTGCTAGTGGCCGCCTTTTGGACAAGAAAAATCGCTACACCTTC. It yields the protein CASGRLLDKKNRYTF.

This clone has a handful of counts. The chain couples TRBV11-2 to TRBJ2-5, with D tentatively TRBD2 (6 bases). V shed 5 bases and J shed 5 bases, with 15 bases lying between them. Germline values: CDR1 SGHAT, CDR2 FQNNGV. CDR3 length equals 14 residues. DNA for the CDR3: TGTGCCAGCAGCCTAGCGTATACCGGGGAGACCCAGTACTTC. The encoded protein is CASSLAYTGETQYF.

The J gene is TRBJ2-5, the V gene TRBV14; 9 nucleotides agree with TRBD1. Germline trimming cut 1 base from V and 4 bases from J; bases unmatched to any gene: 7. The germline CDR1 and CDR2 sequences are SGHDN and FVKESK. The CDR3 runs 16 residues. CDR3 nucleotide sequence: TGTGCCAGCAGCCAAGTCTGGGGGACAGGGTCAGAGACCCAGTACTTC. This codes for CASSQVWGTGSETQYF.

This clone appeared a few times. The V and J genes are TRBV2 and TRBJ2-3, with 7 bases lining up with TRBD1. The CDR3 loop spans 15 amino acids. The V and J ends lost 2 bases and 0 bases, in that order; junction bases with no gene match: 2. CDR1 SNHLY and CDR2 FYNNEI come from the germline V gene. The chain's CDR3 is CASSESTGSTDTQYF. CDR3 coding DNA: TGTGCCAGCAGTGAATCGACAGGGAGCACAGATACGCAGTATTTT.

V usage is TRBV5-8 and J usage is TRBJ2-3, with TRBD2 matching over 8 bases. Looked up from germline, CDR1 is SGHTS and CDR2 is YDEGEE. The CDR3 is 15 amino acids. The junction had 6 bases not matched to a gene; V was cut back by 2 bases and J by 4 bases. In nucleotides, the CDR3 is TGTGCCAGCAGCTTCGGGGGGGGCGCCGCAGATACGCAGTATTTT. This sequence encodes CASSFGGGAADTQYF.

The chain is built from TRBV25-1 and TRBJ1-6, with D possibly TRBD1 on 5 matching bases. The CDR3 runs 14 residues. Trimming pared 5 bases from V and 7 bases from J, leaving 12 bases between. The germline gives CDR1 MGHDK, CDR2 SYGVNS. CDR3 sequence (DNA): TGTGCCAGCAGTTTTGGGGCGGCAAATTCACCCCTCCACTTT. It codes for CASSFGAANSPLHF.

This chain joins TRBV5-1 and TRBJ1-6; no reliable D call. Germline V gene sequence: CDR1 SGHRS, CDR2 YFSETQ. The CDR3 sequence is 16 residues long. The V gene lost 3 bases and the J gene lost 6 bases, with 16 bases spanning the gap. The DNA for the CDR3 is TGCGCCAGCAGCTCAACGATACAGAGACCTAATTCACCCCTCCACTTT. Amino acids: CASSSTIQRPNSPLHF.

This clone occurred a few times. The chain carries TRBV6-4 and TRBJ2-3; unclear D gene. CDR1 and CDR2 (germline): MRHNA, SNTAGT. Trimming removed 0 bases from V and 5 bases from J, with 12 bases in between. The CDR3 totals 15 residues. The CDR3 sequence: CASSDSMLGRDTQYF. In nucleotides, the CDR3 is TGTGCCAGCAGTGACTCGATGTTGGGCAGAGATACGCAGTATTTT.

The CDR3 nucleotides read TGTGCCAGCAGCGTAGTCGCCTCTAATAATTCACCCCTCCACTTT. It encodes CASSVVASNNSPLHF. The gene calls are TRBV9 and TRBJ1-6; D is undetermined. V lost 0 bases and J lost 5, with 9 bases in between. The CDR3 is 15 residues long. CDR1 is SGDLS, CDR2 YYNGEE, per germline.

The chain recombines TRBV9 with TRBJ1-1; D is ambiguous. CDR1 is SGDLS, CDR2 YYNGEE, per germline. The CDR3 contains 14 residues. Trimming removed 4 bases at V and 0 bases at J, with 10 bases between. The CDR3 region has the DNA TGTGCCAGCAGCTTTGGGGAGCTGAACACTGAAGCTTTCTTT. Protein sequence: CASSFGELNTEAFF.